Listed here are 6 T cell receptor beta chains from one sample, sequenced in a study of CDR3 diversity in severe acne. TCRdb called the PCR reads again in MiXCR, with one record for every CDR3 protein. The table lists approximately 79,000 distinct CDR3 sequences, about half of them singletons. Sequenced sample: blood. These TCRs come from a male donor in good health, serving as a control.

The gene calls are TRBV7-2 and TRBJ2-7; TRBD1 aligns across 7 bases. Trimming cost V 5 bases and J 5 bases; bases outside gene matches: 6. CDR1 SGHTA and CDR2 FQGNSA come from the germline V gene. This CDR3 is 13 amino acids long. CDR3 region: CASSPGTEDEQYF. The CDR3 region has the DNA TGTGCCAGCAGCCCCGGGACAGAGGACGAGCAGTACTTC.

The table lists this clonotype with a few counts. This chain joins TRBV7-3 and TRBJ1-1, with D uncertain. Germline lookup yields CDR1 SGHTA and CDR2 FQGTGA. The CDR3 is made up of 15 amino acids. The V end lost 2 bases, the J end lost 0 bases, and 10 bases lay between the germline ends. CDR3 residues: CASSLGRGLNTEAFF. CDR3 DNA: TGTGCCAGCAGCTTAGGTCGAGGTTTGAACACTGAAGCTTTCTTT.

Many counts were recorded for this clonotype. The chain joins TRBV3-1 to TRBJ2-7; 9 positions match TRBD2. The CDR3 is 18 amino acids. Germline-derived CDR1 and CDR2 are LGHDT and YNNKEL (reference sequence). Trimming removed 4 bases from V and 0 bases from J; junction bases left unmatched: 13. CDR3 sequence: CASSRMGLAGSYSYEQYF. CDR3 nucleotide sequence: TGTGCCAGCAGCCGCATGGGGCTAGCGGGGTCGTACTCCTACGAGCAGTACTTC.

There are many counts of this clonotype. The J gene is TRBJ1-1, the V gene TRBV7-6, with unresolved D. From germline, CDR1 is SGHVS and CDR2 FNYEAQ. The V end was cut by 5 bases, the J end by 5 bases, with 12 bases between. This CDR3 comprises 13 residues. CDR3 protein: CASSLRRWTEAFF. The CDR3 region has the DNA TGTGCCAGCAGCCTCCGACGGTGGACTGAAGCTTTCTTT.

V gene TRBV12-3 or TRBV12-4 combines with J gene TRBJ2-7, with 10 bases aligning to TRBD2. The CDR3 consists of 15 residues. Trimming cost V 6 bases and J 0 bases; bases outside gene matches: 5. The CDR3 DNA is TGTGCCAGCAGCTATCCTAGCGGGAGCTCCTACGAGCAGTACTTC. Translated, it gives CASSYPSGSSYEQYF.

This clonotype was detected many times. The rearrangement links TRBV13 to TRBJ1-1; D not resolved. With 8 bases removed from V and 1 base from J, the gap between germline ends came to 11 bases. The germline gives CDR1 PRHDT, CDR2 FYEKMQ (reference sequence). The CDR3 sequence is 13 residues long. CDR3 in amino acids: CASAGGPNTEAFF. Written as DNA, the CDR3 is TGTGCCAGCGCTGGAGGCCCGAACACTGAAGCTTTCTTT.